The 23 T cell receptor beta chains below come from one sample, sequenced in a study of radiation and T cells in renal cell carcinoma (dated by TCRdb to the early 2020s). The time point label of this sample denotes: blood 2 weeks post-SBRT. In light of the paper, this sample's treatment or condition label describes: 15 Gy SBRT to primary tumor, nephrectomy 4 weeks later. Libraries were prepared through the immunoSEQ multiplex PCR assay. What TCRdb holds here is the immuneACCESS table cut down to in-frame rearrangements. Part of the clones is not present; checked against another copy, under half of the missing clones reflect an unresolved V gene, and the others are unexplained. For this sample there are around 75,000 clones; about 80% appear just once. The ten biggest clones cover under 6.5% of the sample. Sequences were derived from blood, sampled from a patient whose treatment included radiotherapy and nephrectomy. Source of these receptors: a man aged 55 to 69 with renal cell carcinoma.

Only one count was recorded for this clone. The CDR3 nucleotides read TGCGCCAGCAGCTTAGCAGGCGCCTCCTATTCACCCCTCCACTTT. Translated, it gives CASSLAGASYSPLHF. The chain has TRBV5-1 and TRBJ1-6; D is uncertain. The germline V gene encodes CDR1 SGHRS and CDR2 YFSETQ. The CDR3 is made up of 15 amino acids. V was shortened by 2 bases and J by 8 bases, with 14 bases between the two germline ends.

This clone was observed a single time. The chain links TRBV4-1 to TRBJ2-1; tentatively, D is TRBD1 (6 bases). This CDR3 has 15 amino acids. Germline assignment: CDR1 MGHRA and CDR2 YSYEKL. V was shortened by 2 bases and J by 3 bases, with 11 bases between the two germline ends. This chain's CDR3 is CASSQPDRFYNEQFF. CDR3 DNA: TGCGCCAGCAGCCAACCAGACAGGTTCTACAATGAGCAGTTCTTC.

The gene calls are TRBV7-2 and TRBJ2-2, with 8 positions matching TRBD2. Germline V gives CDR1 SGHTA, CDR2 FQGNSA. The junction had 16 bases not matched to a gene; V was cut back by 3 bases and J by 4 bases. This CDR3 contains 19 residues. The CDR3 nucleotides are TGTGCCAGCAGCTTGGGGAGGGGAGCGGGAGTGGGAGCCACCGGGGAGCTGTTTTTT. Its translation is CASSLGRGAGVGATGELFF. Full variable domain (missing parts from reference TRBV7-2 and TRBJ2-2): GAGVSQSPSNKVTEKGKDVELRCDPISGHTALYWYRQSLGQGLEFLIYFQGNSAPDKSGLPSDRFSAERTGGSVSTLTIQRTQQEDSAVYLCASSLGRGAGVGATGELFFGEGSRLTVL.

The CDR3 region is CASSPGQAFRQETQYF. The CDR3 bases are TGTGCCAGCAGCCCCGGACAGGCCTTTCGCCAAGAGACCCAGTACTTC. The chain uses TRBV14 and TRBJ2-5, with 7 positions matching TRBD1. The germline gives CDR1 SGHDN, CDR2 FVKESK. Germline trimming cut 4 bases from V and 1 base from J; bases unmatched to any gene: 9. The CDR3 is 16 amino acids.

The rearrangement uses TRBV2 and TRBJ2-5; D is undetermined. Germline CDR1 SNHLY, CDR2 FYNNEI. Trimming took 5 bases from V and 5 from J, leaving 12 bases between them. This CDR3 region has 13 residues. The CDR3 DNA is TGTGCCAGCAGTAGAGGACCCGGCGAGACCCAGTACTTC. It is translated as CASSRGPGETQYF. The whole variable domain, filled in from reference TRBV2 and TRBJ2-5, reads EPEVTQTPSHQVTQMGQEVILRCVPISNHLYFYWYRQILGQKVEFLVSFYNNEISEKSEIFDDQFSVERPDGSNFTLKIRSTKLEDSAMYFCASSRGPGETQYFGPGTRLLVL.

V gene TRBV5-4 combines with J gene TRBJ2-3; no reliable D call. Trimming pared 3 bases from V and 4 bases from J, leaving 3 bases between. The CDR3 has 11 amino acids. CDR1 is SGHNT and CDR2 is YYREEE in the germline V gene (reference sequence). The CDR3 spells CASSSSDTQYF. CDR3 sequence (DNA): TGTGCCAGCAGCTCCTCAGATACGCAGTATTTT.

J is TRBJ1-2 and V is TRBV28; a weak D match, TRBD1 (5 bases). The CDR3 is 15 amino acids. Germline CDR1 MDHEN, CDR2 SYDVKM. V gave up 8 bases and J gave up 4 bases, with 20 bases separating them. CDR3 in DNA: TGTGCCAGCTTAGGGGCCGCGGCGGAGGTCTATGGCTACACCTTC. Its protein product is CASLGAAAEVYGYTF.

The table lists this clone with a count of one. The J gene is TRBJ2-4, the V gene TRBV4-2, with 7 bases fitting TRBD2. This CDR3 region has 16 residues. Germline CDR1 reads LGHNA; CDR2 reads YNFKEQ. Trimming at V came to 1 base and at J to 5 bases, leaving 8 bases not matched to a gene. The CDR3 DNA is TGTGCCAGCAGCCAAGTCCCCTCGGGGGGTCAAAACATTCAGTACTTC. It yields the protein CASSQVPSGGQNIQYF.

The chain carries TRBV6-6 and TRBJ2-5, with a weak D call TRBD2 (7 bases). The CDR3 spans 14 residues. Germline CDR1 MNHNY, CDR2 SVGAGI (reference sequence). V lost 2 bases and J 11 bases, leaving 18 bases between the germline ends. The CDR3 sequence is CASSYAAGEGEQYF. For the CDR3, the DNA is TGTGCCAGCAGTTACGCCGCGGGGGAGGGGGAGCAGTACTTC.

This clone showed up just a few times. The chain links TRBV28 to TRBJ1-1, with TRBD1 as a possible D gene (6 bases). The CDR3 is 12 residues long. The ends were cut back, 8 bases at V and 7 bases at J, with 14 bases in the middle. The V gene's germline CDR1 is MDHEN and CDR2 SYDVKM. The CDR3 here is CASCPGTIEAFF. DNA of the CDR3: TGTGCCAGCTGTCCGGGGACAATTGAAGCTTTCTTT.

This clone occurred a few times. The chain couples TRBV7-9 to TRBJ2-1; the D gene is possibly TRBD1 (5 bases). The CDR3 consists of 13 residues. Germline CDR1 reads SEHNR; CDR2 reads FQNEAQ (reference sequence). The V end was cut by 8 bases, the J end by 5 bases, with 13 bases between. The CDR3 is CASASIRDNEQFF. The CDR3 region has the DNA TGTGCCAGCGCATCCATCAGGGACAATGAGCAGTTCTTC.

The J gene is TRBJ2-7, the V gene TRBV27; D call uncertain. The V end was cut by 5 bases, the J end by 3 bases, with 14 bases between. The CDR3 has 14 amino acids. In germline, CDR1 is MNHEY, CDR2 SMNVEV (reference sequence). CDR3 region: CASSPGLVYYEQYF. The DNA of the CDR3 is TGTGCCAGCAGTCCCGGGCTAGTATACTACGAGCAGTACTTC.

A remark on this clone: The same CDR3 also results from other DNA sequences found in this sample. The chain combines TRBV28 with TRBJ1-1; 8 bases fit TRBD1. The CDR3 is made up of 13 amino acids. V gave up 5 bases and J gave up 4 bases; unmatched junction bases: 3. Germline V gives CDR1 MDHEN, CDR2 SYDVKM. The CDR3 nucleotides read TGTGCCAGCAGTCTTCAGGGGGCCACTGAAGCTTTCTTT. It yields the protein CASSLQGATEAFF.

This clone was found a few times. This chain uses TRBV5-8 with TRBJ2-3; D could derive from TRBD1 or TRBD2 (5 bases each). Between the trimmed V and J ends, which lost 4 bases and 2 bases, there was a span of 14 bases. CDR1 is SGHTS and CDR2 is YDEGEE in the germline V gene. The CDR3 has 15 residues. The CDR3 DNA is TGTGCCAGCAGCACCTCATGGGACCCCACAGATACGCAGTATTTT. Protein sequence: CASSTSWDPTDTQYF.

The J gene is TRBJ2-3, the V gene TRBV28; TRBD2 matches 10 bases. Germline trimming cut 5 bases from V and 4 bases from J; bases unmatched to any gene: 6. The CDR3 consists of 15 residues. CDR1 MDHEN and CDR2 SYDVKM come from the germline V gene. The CDR3 nucleotides read TGTGCCAGCAGTATGGCTAGCGGGAGATCAGATACGCAGTATTTT. It yields the protein CASSMASGRSDTQYF.

The chain combines TRBV6-4 with TRBJ2-1, with 12 bases aligning to TRBD2. The ends lost 6 bases at V and 4 bases at J; junction bases unmatched: 4. The CDR3 length is 15 residues. Germline CDR1 and CDR2: MRHNA and SNTAGT. CDR3 DNA: TGTGCCAGCAGCCCCGGGACTAGCGGGTACAATGAGCAGTTCTTC. Amino acids: CASSPGTSGYNEQFF.

The CDR3 loop reads CASSLRLSLEETQYF. The CDR3 bases are TGTGCCAGCAGTTTAAGACTGTCCCTAGAAGAGACCCAGTACTTC. The genes are TRBV27 and TRBJ2-5; D is unresolved. CDR3 length: 15 residues. Trimming pared 2 bases from V and 3 bases from J, leaving 13 bases between. CDR1 and CDR2 from the germline V gene are MNHEY and SMNVEV (reference sequence).

The chain carries TRBV5-8 and TRBJ2-4, with D hard to call. Germline CDR1 is SGHTS and CDR2 is YDEGEE. The CDR3 is 16 residues long. Trimming took off 3 bases at V and 0 bases at J, with 13 bases between the two ends. The CDR3 region is CASSSRATLAKNIQYF. CDR3 in DNA: TGTGCCAGCAGCTCGCGTGCCACTCTAGCCAAAAACATTCAGTACTTC.

This clone appeared a single time. V and J are TRBV7-2 and TRBJ2-7, with 7 positions matching TRBD2. Germline V gene data show CDR1 as SGHTA and CDR2 as FQGNSA. The V and J ends lost 0 bases and 6 bases, in that order; junction bases with no gene match: 5. The CDR3 runs to 14 residues. The CDR3 protein is CASSLAGGPAEQYF. The CDR3 DNA is TGTGCCAGCAGCTTAGCGGGAGGGCCCGCCGAGCAGTACTTC.

This chain joins TRBV27 and TRBJ1-2; a possible D gene is TRBD1 (5 bases). The CDR3 totals 13 residues. Germline V gene sequence: CDR1 MNHEY, CDR2 SMNVEV (reference sequence). V dropped 5 bases and J dropped 8 bases, with 15 bases sitting between them. CDR3 bases: TGTGCCAGCAGTCCCAACGGGGCGTGGGGCTACACCTTC. This codes for CASSPNGAWGYTF.

This clone has only a few counts. The V gene is TRBV2, the J gene TRBJ1-1, with D hard to call. The CDR3 covers 15 residues. Germline V gives CDR1 SNHLY, CDR2 FYNNEI. Trimming pared 10 bases from V and 0 bases from J, leaving 18 bases between. CDR3 in amino acids: CATRSGRILNTEAFF. The CDR3 DNA reads TGTGCCACTCGATCTGGACGGATTTTGAACACTGAAGCTTTCTTT.

The chain recombines TRBV18 with TRBJ2-1, with D perhaps assigned TRBD1 or TRBD2 (5 bases each). The CDR3 length is 13 residues. From germline, CDR1 is KGHSH and CDR2 LQKENI. V gave up 4 bases and J gave up 8 bases, with 12 bases separating them. CDR3 DNA sequence: TGTGCCAGCTCACTTGGGACGACGGATGAGCAGTTCTTC. This sequence encodes CASSLGTTDEQFF.

This clone occurred a few times. The CDR3 DNA follows: TGTGCCACCCAGGTTAAATCTTACAATGAGCAGTTCTTC. Amino acid sequence: CATQVKSYNEQFF. The chain carries TRBV6-1 and TRBJ2-1, with no clear D. Trimming left V 10 bases short and J 4 bases short, with 14 bases between. The CDR3 runs to 13 residues. CDR1 is MNHNS, CDR2 SASEGT, per germline.